The 9 T cell receptor beta chains presented below share a single source sample, sequenced in a study of PD-1 blockade in classical Hodgkin lymphoma. Method: immunoSEQ multiplex PCR; TCRdb's copy keeps in-frame clones and lacks some. Of some 13,000 clones listed, roughly 80% are singletons. As for time point: cycle 4 day 1 (C4D1), after more than five weeks of nivolumab. Each and every patient relapsed after autologous stem cell transplantation, and patients got differing brentuximab vedotin exposure. This specimen was peripheral blood mononuclear cells (PBMCs), taken before the fourth cycle of nivolumab. Every receptor here comes from a human donor with classical Hodgkin lymphoma.

The gene calls are TRBV2 and TRBJ1-1; unclear D gene. Germline assignment: CDR1 SNHLY and CDR2 FYNNEI. The germline V and J ends were trimmed by 11 bases and 0 bases, with 13 bases remaining between them. This CDR3 contains 13 residues. The CDR3, as DNA: TGTGCCGCTCAACAAGTCATGAACACTGAAGCTTTCTTT. Translated, it gives CAAQQVMNTEAFF.

The V call is TRBV4-2, the J call TRBJ2-1; D is tentatively TRBD1 or TRBD2 (6 bases each). In germline, CDR1 is LGHNA, CDR2 YNFKEQ. The CDR3 is 15 residues long. Trimming removed 0 bases from V and 10 bases from J, with 16 bases in between. The CDR3 coding sequence is TGTGCCAGCAGCCAAGAGGGGGGACCAGGACAGGAGCAGTTCTTC. Amino acids: CASSQEGGPGQEQFF.

The CDR3 reads CASSYAGLGEKLFF. DNA for the CDR3: TGTGCCAGCAGTTACGCAGGGTTGGGTGAAAAACTGTTTTTT. This rearrangement joins TRBV6-6 to TRBJ1-4; weak D call: TRBD1 (5 bases). Between the trimmed V and J ends, which lost 2 bases and 7 bases, there was a span of 11 bases. The germline CDR1 and CDR2 sequences are MNHNY and SVGAGI (reference sequence). The CDR3 extends over 14 amino acids.

This clone was counted a single time. V and J are TRBV27 and TRBJ2-1, with a tentative D call TRBD2 (5 bases). Germline values: CDR1 MNHEY, CDR2 SMNVEV (reference sequence). This CDR3 comprises 13 residues. Between the trimmed V and J ends, which lost 6 bases and 4 bases, there was a span of 10 bases. This CDR3 is CASRDPGYNEQFF. The CDR3 DNA is TGTGCCAGCAGGGACCCGGGGTACAATGAGCAGTTCTTC.

This clone was found once. The chain carries TRBV5-4 and TRBJ2-5; 11 nucleotides match TRBD2. This CDR3 has 15 amino acids. V lost 1 base and J lost 5; bases outside the gene matches: 4. Per the germline V gene, CDR1 is SGHNT and CDR2 is YYREEE (reference sequence). The CDR3 nucleotides read TGTGCCAGCAGCTTGAAGGCTAGCGGGAGGGAGACCCAGTACTTC. It yields the protein CASSLKASGRETQYF.

The chain carries TRBV7-6 and TRBJ1-3; TRBD1 aligns across 7 bases. The CDR3 is 18 amino acids. Per germline, CDR1 SGHVS and CDR2 FNYEAQ. The V and J ends lost 1 base and 4 bases, in that order; junction bases with no gene match: 13. CDR3 bases: TGTGCCAGCAGCTTAGAAGCTCCGACAGGGCTGGAAGGAAACACCATATATTTT. It codes for CASSLEAPTGLEGNTIYF.

In this sample, this clone turned up a few times. V and J are TRBV10-3 and TRBJ1-1, with D uncertain. Germline lookup yields CDR1 ENHRY and CDR2 SYGVKD. With 2 bases removed from V and 8 bases from J, the gap between germline ends came to 9 bases. The CDR3 runs 12 residues. The CDR3 region is CAISEGRVEAFF. The CDR3 coding sequence is TGTGCCATCAGTGAGGGGCGTGTAGAAGCTTTCTTT.

This sequence joins TRBV20-1 and TRBJ1-1, with D maybe TRBD1 (5 bases). Germline CDR1 and CDR2: DFQATT and SNEGSKA (reference sequence). The CDR3 contains 11 residues. The CDR3 loop is CRVDWGTEAFF. CDR3 DNA: TGCAGGGTGGACTGGGGGACTGAAGCTTTCTTT.

The J gene is TRBJ2-3, the V gene TRBV5-1; TRBD1 matches 7 bases. Germline V gene lookup returns CDR1 SGHRS and CDR2 YFSETQ. The CDR3 length is 16 residues. V was pared by 4 bases and J by 2 bases, with 10 bases of the junction left unmatched. CDR3 protein: CASSNRDSQNTDTQYF. In DNA form, the CDR3 reads TGCGCCAGCAGCAACAGGGACAGCCAGAACACAGATACGCAGTATTTT.